Described below is a single TCR beta chain sequence and its context. Its specificity is unknown. This specimen belongs to a study of T cell responses to AZD1222 COVID-19 vaccine. Study as a whole: Pooling was applied to second doses at about 4 or about 12 weeks. Overall study results and limits: Nearly half of unique spike-specific TCRs reportedly avoided B.1.351 and B.1.1.7 mutated regions. No repertoire was sampled before or during the peak T cell response, only after it. Baseline seropositivity occurred in only six AZD1222 recipients.

TCRdb keeps only in-frame clones here, not all; method: immunoSEQ multiplex PCR. The sample carries some 140,000 clones, about 92% recorded once. The receptor was derived from an adult in good health. This specimen was peripheral blood, taken on day 0 of AZD1222 vaccination.

CDR3 loop: CAWSQRNTEAFF. The CDR3 DNA is TGTGCCTGGAGCCAGAGGAACACTGAAGCTTTCTTT. This chain links TRBV30 with TRBJ1-1; D not resolved. The CDR3 contains 12 residues. V lost 3 bases to trimming and J lost 1 base, with 6 bases between them. Germline CDR1 and CDR2: GTSNPN and SVGIG (reference sequence).